This T cell receptor beta chain was identified during a study of CD8 T cells in cerebrospinal fluid in Alzheimer's disease (dated by TCRdb to about 2020). About the full investigation: The study assessed CSF T cell clonal expansion with two single-cell approaches: plate-based nested PCR sequencing and droplet-based sequencing. The droplet-based CSF analysis comparing patients with controls included some 10 healthy controls (roughly 11,000 cells) and some 10 patients with MCI or Alzheimer's disease (around 9,700 cells). The CSF gene-expression analysis, which included patients with Parkinson's disease, covered a total of 20 to 30 samples. The study examined whether cerebrospinal fluid from healthy elderly individuals and from patients with neurodegenerative disease contained clonally expanded T cells. Overall study outcomes, separate from this receptor: Only samples with detectable clones (11 healthy, 5 MCI, 5 AD, 6 PD) were included in the overall clonality comparison. The EBV-specific clones were neither the most highly expanded clones nor enriched among patients. When data were pooled, 4 of 6 Alzheimer's patients but only 1 of 10 healthy subjects had a highly expanded clone, defined as at least 3% of TCRs. The authors warned that finding EBV-specific TCRs in CSF does not prove a causal connection between EBV and Alzheimer's disease. The largest CSF clone made up a higher percentage of TCRs in patients with MCI or Alzheimer's disease than in controls.

Acute infectious disease was absent in all participants, and all participants were in good physical condition. Neurodegeneration in patients was confirmed with biomarkers including neurofilament, amyloid-beta and tau. A live/dead marker was used to sort live CSF cells for droplet-based sequencing. To pellet immune cells, CSF obtained by lumbar puncture was centrifuged at 300g. CSF samples were checked for red blood cells, and any sample contaminated with blood was excluded. CSF cells were cryopreserved by placing the cells in freezing medium, freezing the cells overnight at -80 degrees C, and then storing the cells in liquid nitrogen. Before analysis, CSF samples had been stored for less than seven months. As for this clonotype: Its antigen is currently not known.

Library preparation used 10x single-cell sequencing. CSF cells were profiled with 10X Genomics single-cell V(D)J and 5' gene-expression libraries. An Illumina NextSeq550 was used to sequence CSF single-cell TCR libraries. Per the authors' processing: After V(D)J reads were mapped to the vdj-GRCh38 alts ensemble 2.0.0 reference, the Cell Ranger vdj pipeline was used to analyse the reads. Clonotypes were defined as cell barcodes sharing the same set of productive CDR3 nucleotide sequences. To link clonality with transcriptional profiles, clonotype information was added to the Seurat v3.0 gene-expression metadata. Any CSF cell with more than 1,800 genes, more than 7,500 UMIs or more than 10% mitochondrial reads was removed. CDR3-beta sequences were compared against VDJdb to identify TCRs with known antigen specificity. Only TCRs with complete alpha and beta chains were included in the network analysis of clone sharing, which used the R package qgraph. Once TCRdb had reprocessed the reads, it stored one entry per CDR3 protein sequence and supplied no DNA. TCRdb's processing, not the authors' own work, is the source of the V and J calls. The sample table includes 1,700 or so distinct CDR3 sequences. The ten largest clones represent around 9.4% of the sample.

Sequencing input: cerebrospinal fluid. This receptor was identified in a human donor with mild cognitive impairment.

The CDR3 amino acid sequence is: CSARGRNTGELFF. This sequence uses TRBV29-1 and TRBJ2-2. CDR1 and CDR2 are drawn from the germline V gene: SQVTM, ANQGSEA. The CDR3 has 13 amino acids, counting the end cysteine and phenylalanine. No DNA sequence was recorded.